This is a list of T cell receptor beta chains from one sample in a study of cytomegalovirus exposure and HLA in healthy donors. Here immunoSEQ multiplex PCR was the method, and the copy in TCRdb shows in-frame clones only, minus some. The sample includes 99,000 or so clones, 76% of them seen just once. Sequencing used PBMCs. These TCRs come from a man aged 40-55 years in good health and CMV-seropositive. Each CDR3 is given with its conserved first and last residue. D genes are given only for firm matches. The size of a clone is reported for some rows only, either as once, few or many, or as a class for expanded clones.

d_call | cdr3_length | clone_size | j_call | v_call | cdr3_aa | cdr3_nt
TRBD2 | 14 | NA | TRBJ2-5 | TRBV15 | CATSRGGGLETQYF | TGTGCCACCAGCAGAGGGGGGGGATTGGAGACCCAGTACTTC
NA | 12 | NA | TRBJ2-5 | TRBV2 | CASSERRETQYF | TGTGCCAGCAGTGAGAGGAGAGAGACCCAGTACTTC
NA | 13 | NA | TRBJ2-5 | TRBV5-6 | CASSLRYQETQYF | TGTGCCAGCAGCTTACGGTACCAAGAGACCCAGTACTTC
TRBD2 | 18 | few | TRBJ2-3 | TRBV2 | CASSEWATSGRETDTQYF | TGTGCCAGCAGTGAATGGGCGACTAGCGGGAGGGAGACAGATACGCAGTATTTT
NA | 15 | NA | TRBJ1-4 | TRBV10-3 | CAISPASTGPQKLFF | TGTGCCATCAGCCCCGCGTCGACAGGACCCCAAAAACTGTTTTTT
TRBD1 | 15 | NA | TRBJ2-2 | TRBV5-1 | CASSLTGGSDGELFF | TGCGCCAGCAGCTTAACAGGGGGCTCAGACGGGGAGCTGTTTTTT
TRBD1 | 15 | NA | TRBJ1-1 | TRBV6-5 | CASNNQGAKDTEAFF | TGTGCCAGCAATAACCAGGGGGCGAAGGACACTGAAGCTTTCTTT
NA | 16 | NA | TRBJ2-6 | TRBV7-9 | CASSPPQGAGANVLTF | TGTGCCAGCAGCCCGCCCCAGGGTGCTGGGGCCAACGTCCTGACTTTC
NA | 13 | NA | TRBJ1-2 | TRBV7-2 | CASTPTGNYGYTF | TGTGCCAGCACCCCGACAGGCAACTATGGCTACACCTTC
NA | 14 | NA | TRBJ2-7 | TRBV4-2 | CASSQDPGAYEQYF | TGTGCCAGCAGCCAAGATCCCGGGGCCTACGAGCAGTACTTC
NA | 15 | few | TRBJ2-2 | TRBV6-5 | CASSKRLERTGELFF | TGTGCCAGCAGTAAGAGACTCGAGCGGACCGGGGAGCTGTTTTTT
TRBD1 | 13 | NA | TRBJ2-7 | TRBV27 | CARRTGDKVEQYF | TGTGCCAGGCGGACAGGGGACAAAGTCGAGCAGTACTTC
TRBD1 | 18 | NA | TRBJ1-2 | TRBV7-8 | CASSRHSRGPPYDYGYTF | TGTGCCAGCAGCCGCCACAGCAGGGGGCCGCCCTATGACTATGGCTACACCTTC
NA | 16 | NA | TRBJ1-1 | TRBV19 | CASSIEEGRWNTEAFF | TGTGCCAGTAGTATAGAGGAGGGGAGGTGGAACACTGAAGCTTTCTTT
TRBD1 | 14 | NA | TRBJ1-5 | TRBV7-2 | CASSPGGGNQPQHF | TGTGCCAGCAGCCCAGGGGGTGGGAATCAGCCCCAGCATTTT
TRBD1 | 14 | NA | TRBJ1-4 | TRBV5-4 | CASSYGTGDEKLFF | TGTGCCAGCAGTTACGGGACAGGGGATGAAAAACTGTTTTTT
TRBD2 | 19 | NA | TRBJ2-1 | TRBV5-1 | CASSLGPSSGRARYNEQFF | TGCGCCAGCAGCTTGGGACCCAGTAGCGGGAGGGCCCGGTACAATGAGCAGTTCTTC
TRBD2 | 16 | NA | TRBJ2-1 | TRBV2 | CASKPPGTTSTMEQFF | TGTGCCAGCAAACCTCCCGGGACTACCTCTACAATGGAGCAGTTCTTC
NA | 17 | once | TRBJ2-7 | TRBV7-9 | CASSSTGTHKNAYEQYF | TGTGCCAGCAGCTCTACCGGGACTCACAAAAATGCCTACGAGCAGTACTTC